One sample yielded the 29 T cell receptor beta chains listed below, sequenced in a study of T cells in Graves' hyperthyroidism and ophthalmopathy. Template material for amplifying TCR beta CDR3 regions consisted of RNA transcripts. First-round RT-PCR of the TCR CDR3 relied on the HTBI primer set. TCRdb re-analysed the multiplex PCR reads in MiXCR, keeping a single row per CDR3 protein. This sample yields more than 300,000 distinct CDR3 sequences, of which over 11% are seen a single time; 20% to 25% belongs to the top ten. The source material was blood. All receptors come from a woman aged 30 to 39 with Graves' hyperthyroidism.

There are a few counts of this clonotype. The chain is built from TRBV4-3 and TRBJ2-5, with a possible D match to TRBD2 (5 bases). V shed 0 bases and J shed 1 base, with 12 bases lying between them. The germline V gene has CDR1 LGHNA and CDR2 YSLEER. This CDR3 spans 16 amino acids. CDR3 residues: CASSQEWRTIQETQYF. The CDR3 DNA sequence: TGCGCCAGCAGCCAAGAATGGAGGACCATCCAAGAGACCCAGTACTTC.

There are a few counts of this clonotype. The chain recombines TRBV6-6 with TRBJ1-4, with a possible D match to TRBD1 (5 bases). V gave up 0 bases and J gave up 4 bases, with 9 bases separating them. The CDR3 spans 15 residues. Per the germline V gene, CDR1 is MNHNY and CDR2 is SVGAGI (reference sequence). The CDR3 nucleotides are TGTGCCAGCAGTTACTCTCCAGGGATTAATGAAAAACTGTTTTTT. It translates to CASSYSPGINEKLFF.

The chain links TRBV12-3 or TRBV12-4 to TRBJ1-3; 7 bases align to TRBD1. The CDR3 is 14 amino acids. V trimming: 8 bases; J trimming: 2 bases; junction bases outside the gene matches: 6. CDR3 in amino acids: CASAEGAAGNTIYF. The CDR3 DNA sequence: TGTGCCAGCGCCGAGGGGGCAGCTGGAAACACCATATATTTT.

This clonotype was seen many times. The chain recombines TRBV7-3 with TRBJ2-5; 9 nucleotides match TRBD1. Germline values: CDR1 SGHTA, CDR2 FQGTGA. V was clipped by 6 bases and J by 5 bases; unmatched bases: 10. The CDR3 sequence is 15 residues long. CDR3 sequence (DNA): TGTGCCAGCAGGTTACAGGGGGCGCAAATCGAGACCCAGTACTTC. This translates into CASRLQGAQIETQYF.

This clonotype was seen many times. The V call is TRBV7-6, the J call TRBJ1-1, with D maybe TRBD1 (6 bases). Germline V gives CDR1 SGHVS, CDR2 FNYEAQ. CDR3 length: 14 residues. V lost 2 bases and J lost 2, with 9 bases in between. The CDR3 sequence is CASSLTGHNTEAFF. CDR3 coding DNA: TGTGCCAGCAGCTTAACGGGACATAACACTGAAGCTTTCTTT.

This clonotype came up a few times. V usage is TRBV7-3 and J usage is TRBJ2-7; D not resolved. The V gene's germline CDR1 is SGHTA and CDR2 FQGTGA. This CDR3 is built from 13 residues. Trimming removed 4 bases at V and 5 bases at J, with 12 bases between. The CDR3 loop is CASSSSGRDEQYF. The DNA of the CDR3 is TGTGCCAGCAGCTCTTCCGGAAGGGACGAGCAGTACTTC.

There are a few counts of this clonotype. The V gene is TRBV29-1, the J gene TRBJ1-1; D is unresolved. The ends were cut back, 1 base at V and 10 bases at J, with 10 bases in the middle. CDR1 and CDR2 (germline): SQVTM, ANQGSEA. The CDR3 runs 11 residues. CDR3 coding DNA: TGCAGCGTTGAAGGGGCCGCGGGAGCTTTCTTT. Its translation: CSVEGAAGAFF.

This clonotype occurred a few times. V and J are TRBV29-1 and TRBJ2-3; the D is unclear. V lost 3 bases, J lost 2 bases, and 9 bases lay in between. This CDR3 has 13 residues. Per germline, CDR1 SQVTM and CDR2 ANQGSEA. The CDR3 reads CSVDGSPTDTQYF. In DNA form, the CDR3 reads TGCAGCGTTGATGGCAGCCCCACAGATACGCAGTATTTT.

This clonotype was counted at least ten times. The genes are TRBV28 and TRBJ1-2, with D possibly TRBD1 on 5 matching bases. This CDR3 region has 13 residues. Trimming pared 10 bases from V and 1 base from J, leaving 13 bases between. CDR1 and CDR2 from the germline V gene are MDHEN and SYDVKM. This CDR3 reads CATRGLNNYGYTF. CDR3 in DNA: TGTGCCACCCGGGGGTTGAATAACTATGGCTACACCTTC.

The chain carries TRBV27 and TRBJ2-7; 7 nucleotides align to TRBD1. This CDR3 contains 15 residues. V shed 0 bases and J 7 bases; nucleotides not matched to a gene: 9. Looked up from germline, CDR1 is MNHEY and CDR2 is SMNVEV (reference sequence). The CDR3, as DNA: TGTGCCAGCAGTTTATCTAGGGGGCCCTTTCGGGAGCAGTACTTC. Amino acids: CASSLSRGPFREQYF.

The V call is TRBV6-1, the J call TRBJ1-1; D not resolved. Germline-derived CDR1 and CDR2 are MNHNS and SASEGT. The germline V and J ends were trimmed by 6 bases and 5 bases, with 13 bases remaining between them. This CDR3 is built from 13 residues. The CDR3, as DNA: TGTGCCAGCAGGCCCACCCGCCGGACTGAAGCTTTCTTT. Its protein product is CASRPTRRTEAFF.

This clonotype was seen more than once but under ten times. This rearrangement joins TRBV7-9 to TRBJ2-1; no clear D. Per germline, CDR1 SEHNR and CDR2 FQNEAQ (reference sequence). CDR3 length: 15 residues. Trimming removed 1 base at V and 4 bases at J, with 11 bases between. This CDR3 is CASSLDGSLYNEQFF. In DNA form, the CDR3 reads TGTGCCAGCAGCTTAGACGGTTCGCTATACAATGAGCAGTTCTTC. The full variable domain, with the rest looked up from reference TRBV7-9 and TRBJ2-1, is DTGVSQNPRHKITKRGQNVTFRCDPISEHNRLYWYRQTLGQGPEFLTYFQNEAQLEKSRLLSDRFSAERPKGSFSTLEIQRTEQGDSAMYLCASSLDGSLYNEQFFGPGTRLTVL.

This clonotype has more than one count but fewer than ten. This sequence joins TRBV11-2 and TRBJ2-2; the D gene could be TRBD1 or TRBD2 (5 bases each). V lost 0 bases and J 9 bases, leaving 14 bases between the germline ends. Germline CDR1 SGHAT, CDR2 FQNNGV. CDR3 length: 15 amino acids. The CDR3 bases are TGTGCCAGCAGCTTAGAGGACGGGGCCCCCCGGGAGCTGTTTTTT. Translating gives CASSLEDGAPRELFF.

The chain links TRBV29-1 to TRBJ1-5; D remains ambiguous. CDR1 is SQVTM and CDR2 is ANQGSEA in the germline V gene. CDR3 length: 13 residues. Between the trimmed V and J ends, which lost 4 bases and 6 bases, there was a span of 13 bases. The CDR3 reads CSVGTVPSQPQHF. Here the CDR3 DNA reads TGCAGCGTTGGGACGGTCCCGAGTCAGCCCCAGCATTTT.

This clonotype appeared many times. The chain uses TRBV5-1 and TRBJ1-2; TRBD1 might be the D (5 bases). Trimming stripped 4 bases from V and 8 bases from J, with 15 bases between. The CDR3 is made up of 13 amino acids. The germline gives CDR1 SGHRS, CDR2 YFSETQ. The DNA of the CDR3 is TGCGCCAGCAGCCAGGGACTCACGGAGGGCTACACCTTC. Translated: CASSQGLTEGYTF.

This clonotype was counted a few times. The chain uses TRBV20-1 and TRBJ2-4; TRBD1 might be the D (6 bases). Trimming took off 0 bases at V and 0 bases at J, with 21 bases between the two ends. The CDR3 totals 19 residues. Germline values: CDR1 DFQATT, CDR2 SNEGSKA (reference sequence). This CDR3 is CSARDSRAGEGLAKNIQYF. Written as DNA, the CDR3 is TGCAGTGCTAGAGACTCGCGGGCAGGGGAAGGGCTAGCCAAAAACATTCAGTACTTC.

Many counts were recorded for this clonotype. This chain connects TRBV28 to TRBJ2-3; a weak D match, TRBD2 (5 bases). The CDR3 contains 20 residues. Germline V gene lookup returns CDR1 MDHEN and CDR2 SYDVKM. Between the trimmed V and J ends, which lost 6 bases and 0 bases, there was a span of 28 bases. CDR3 sequence reads: CASSSFLTGRPGKSTDTQYF. CDR3 DNA sequence: TGTGCCAGCAGCAGTTTCTTAACTGGGCGTCCGGGAAAAAGCACAGATACGCAGTATTTT. The entire variable domain, with the rest obtained from reference TRBV28 and TRBJ2-3, is as follows: DVKVTQSSRYLVKRTGEKVFLECVQDMDHENMFWYRQDPGLGLRLIYFSYDVKMKEKGDIPEGYSVSREKKERFSLILESASTNQTSMYLCASSSFLTGRPGKSTDTQYFGPGTRLTVL.

V and J are TRBV30 and TRBJ2-3, with D unresolved. V lost 1 base to trimming and J lost 4 bases, with 12 bases between them. The length of the CDR3 is 14 residues. In germline, CDR1 is GTSNPN, CDR2 SVGIG (reference sequence). Here the CDR3 reads CAWSAWTNADTQYF. The CDR3 region has the DNA TGTGCCTGGAGTGCCTGGACCAACGCAGATACGCAGTATTTT.

Many counts were recorded for this clonotype. This rearrangement joins TRBV5-5 to TRBJ1-1, with 8 bases aligning to TRBD1. The CDR3 is 13 amino acids. The J segment lost 10 bases and the V segment lost 7 bases, leaving 12 bases of the junction unmatched. In germline, CDR1 is SGHKS, CDR2 YYEKEE (reference sequence). CDR3 coding DNA: TGTGCCAGCCACCACAGGGGGGCCGGAGTAGCTTTCTTT. The encoded protein is CASHHRGAGVAFF.

This clonotype was recorded at least ten times. The V call is TRBV20-1, the J call TRBJ2-5; the D gene is possibly TRBD1 (6 bases). CDR3 size: 13 residues. The ends were cut back, 6 bases at V and 5 bases at J, with 16 bases in the middle. CDR1 is DFQATT, CDR2 SNEGSKA, per germline (reference sequence). CDR3 bases: TGCAGTGCGCGCCCTCACAGGGAGGAGACCCAGTACTTC. Translated, it gives CSARPHREETQYF.

V is TRBV20-1 and J is TRBJ2-2; maybe TRBD2 (5 bases). This CDR3 comprises 14 residues. Germline CDR1 and CDR2: DFQATT and SNEGSKA (reference sequence). Trimming left V 3 bases short and J 6 bases short, with 14 bases between. Here the CDR3 reads CSASISSFAGELFF. In nucleotides, the CDR3 is TGCAGTGCTAGTATTTCTAGCTTCGCCGGGGAGCTGTTTTTT.

The sample holds many counts of this clonotype. The V and J genes are TRBV12-3 or TRBV12-4 and TRBJ2-2; 7 nucleotides match TRBD1. The junction had 12 bases not matched to a gene; V was cut back by 7 bases and J by 4 bases. There are 16 residues in the CDR3. The CDR3 sequence is CASTNRGGASTGELFF. The CDR3 DNA follows: TGTGCCAGCACCAATAGAGGGGGCGCCTCCACCGGGGAGCTGTTTTTT.

This clonotype was counted many times. V is TRBV30 and J is TRBJ2-7, with a possible D match to TRBD2 (6 bases). This CDR3 region has 14 residues. The germline CDR1 and CDR2 sequences are GTSNPN and SVGIG (reference sequence). The V end was cut by 2 bases, the J end by 2 bases, with 13 bases between. CDR3 sequence (DNA): TGTGCCTGGAGTTGGGCCGGGACTGCCTACGAGCAGTACTTC. It specifies CAWSWAGTAYEQYF.

The chain carries TRBV5-5 and TRBJ2-2, with D tentatively TRBD1 (7 bases). The CDR3 extends over 15 amino acids. Germline CDR1 and CDR2: SGHKS and YYEKEE (reference sequence). Trimming took 4 bases from V and 4 from J, leaving 14 bases between them. The CDR3: CASSEQGGITGELFF. CDR3 coding DNA: TGTGCCAGCAGCGAGCAGGGGGGTATCACCGGGGAGCTGTTTTTT.

This clonotype was counted ten times or more. In DNA, the CDR3 is TGTGCCAGCAGCTCTGGGGGGTTCGGCTACAATGAGCAGTTCTTC. Translating gives CASSSGGFGYNEQFF. The rearrangement joins TRBV7-8 to TRBJ2-1; the D gene is possibly TRBD2 (6 bases). V was clipped by 4 bases and J by 3 bases, with 13 bases between them. CDR3 size: 15 residues. From germline, CDR1 is SGHVS and CDR2 FQNEAQ.

This clonotype was observed a handful of times. The V and J genes are TRBV3-1 and TRBJ2-5; D might be TRBD1 (5 bases). Germline values: CDR1 LGHDT, CDR2 YNNKEL (reference sequence). V lost 3 bases and J 9 bases, leaving 11 bases between the germline ends. The CDR3 totals 12 residues. The CDR3 DNA reads as TGTGCCAGCAGCCAGGACATAGCCCCCCAGTACTTC. Residues: CASSQDIAPQYF.

The J gene is TRBJ2-2, the V gene TRBV5-5; D is unclear. V was shortened by 2 bases and J by 3 bases, with 11 bases between the two germline ends. The CDR3 consists of 15 residues. Germline V CDR1 and CDR2: SGHKS, YYEKEE (reference sequence). The CDR3: CASSLVGSDTGELFF. CDR3 nucleotide sequence: TGTGCCAGCAGCTTAGTAGGCTCGGACACCGGGGAGCTGTTTTTT.

The table lists this clonotype with many counts. The gene calls are TRBV12-3 or TRBV12-4 and TRBJ1-6, with D unresolved. The germline V and J ends were trimmed by 7 bases and 12 bases, with 13 bases remaining between them. The CDR3 consists of 12 residues. The CDR3 spells CASKMFQGPLHF. In nucleotides, the CDR3 is TGTGCCAGCAAAATGTTCCAAGGACCCCTCCACTTT.

Worth noting for this clonotype: This may stem from a read error, because a much larger clone lies one nucleotide away. The V and J genes are TRBV28 and TRBJ2-2; 8 bases align to TRBD2. The CDR3 runs 14 residues. From germline, CDR1 is MDHEN and CDR2 SYDVKM. V lost 5 bases and J lost 7; bases outside the gene matches: 6. The chain's CDR3 is CASSRSGIIGELFF. The CDR3 nucleotides are TGTGCCAGCAGTCGTAGCGGGATCATCGGGGAGCTGTTTTTT.